This TCR beta chain originates from a study of T cell repertoires in cytomegalovirus infection. From the reads, TCRdb called clonotypes with MiXCR, one entry per CDR3 protein. The sample yields 230,000 or so distinct CDR3 sequences, about 18% seen once. Study conclusions and caveats: The ex vivo response was dominated by HLA-C-restricted CMV-specific TCR beta clonotypes.

Germline V lookup: CDR1 LNHDA, CDR2 SQIVND (reference sequence). This CDR3 contains 14 residues. V was cut by 6 bases and J by 6 bases, with 14 bases left in between. The sample holds many counts of this clonotype. The target antigen is unknown. The sequenced material came from CD8+ T cells from PBMCs. The sequence was obtained from a human donor in good health (CMV status not recorded). Some clones in this sample may be carry-over from other donors' samples. The chain joins TRBV19 to TRBJ1-4, with a tentative D call TRBD1 (6 bases). CDR3 loop: CASSYRAEDEKLFF. The CDR3 DNA follows: TGTGCCAGTAGCTACAGGGCGGAGGATGAAAAACTGTTTTTT.